One sample yielded the 28 T cell receptor beta chains listed below, sequenced in a study of shared clonotypes between healthy human individuals. TCRdb's copy holds only in-frame clones and misses some; the assay was immunoSEQ multiplex PCR. The sample has hundreds of thousands of clones, 95% to 98% seen once. CD45RO-negative cells were positively selected for CCR7, leaving out terminally differentiated effector memory CD45RA+ cells. Sequencing used naive CD8+ T cells sorted from blood. The receptors were gathered from a man younger than 45 in good health.

The chain links TRBV15 to TRBJ2-2; 12 nucleotides line up with TRBD2. CDR1 LNHNV and CDR2 YYDKDF come from the germline V gene (reference sequence). The CDR3 extends over 16 amino acids. Trimming cost V 3 bases and J 5 bases; bases outside gene matches: 4. The CDR3 DNA follows: TGTGCCACCAGCAGGACTAGCGGGAGTACTACCGGGGAGCTGTTTTTT. Amino acid sequence: CATSRTSGSTTGELFF.

The genes are TRBV4-1 and TRBJ1-1; D is ambiguous. Looked up from germline, CDR1 is MGHRA and CDR2 is YSYEKL. Trimming left V 0 bases short and J 5 bases short, with 10 bases between. The CDR3 runs to 14 residues. The CDR3 bases are TGCGCCAGCAGCCAAGATGGGCGGGTGACTGAAGCTTTCTTT. The encoded protein is CASSQDGRVTEAFF.

This clone is a singleton in its sample. V gene TRBV25-1 combines with J gene TRBJ2-2, with D unresolved. CDR3 length: 15 amino acids. The germline V gene has CDR1 MGHDK and CDR2 SYGVNS. V gave up 6 bases and J gave up 0 bases, with 11 bases separating them. The CDR3 region is CASSKRRSNTGELFF. Written as DNA, the CDR3 is TGTGCCAGCAGCAAGAGAAGGTCGAACACCGGGGAGCTGTTTTTT.

Comment on this clone: Other DNA sequences from this sample encode an identical CDR3 as well. The chain links TRBV11-2 to TRBJ2-7; D is unclear. The CDR3 consists of 12 residues. V lost 1 base to trimming and J lost 4 bases, with 5 bases between them. Per the germline V gene, CDR1 is SGHAT and CDR2 is FQNNGV. The CDR3 nucleotides read TGTGCCAGCAGCTTAGCGGTTTACGAGCAGTACTTC. Its translation: CASSLAVYEQYF.

The chain recombines TRBV27 with TRBJ1-2; weak D call: TRBD1 (6 bases). Deletions cut 6 bases from V and 2 bases from J, with 10 bases between. CDR3 length: 13 residues. Per germline, CDR1 MNHEY and CDR2 SMNVEV (reference sequence). DNA for the CDR3: TGTGCCAGCAGGGACAGTTTAAACTATGGCTACACCTTC. This codes for CASRDSLNYGYTF.

This sequence joins TRBV5-4 and TRBJ2-3; tentatively, D is TRBD2 (6 bases). Germline lookup yields CDR1 SGHNT and CDR2 YYREEE (reference sequence). The CDR3 runs 13 residues. V lost 6 bases, J lost 1 base, and 9 bases lay in between. The CDR3 protein is CASNQRGTDTQYF. The CDR3 bases are TGTGCCAGCAACCAGCGGGGCACAGATACGCAGTATTTT.

V and J are TRBV7-9 and TRBJ2-7; the D gene could be TRBD1 or TRBD2 (5 bases each). This CDR3 region has 13 residues. Germline CDR1 and CDR2: SEHNR and FQNEAQ (reference sequence). V was pared by 10 bases and J by 1 base, with 14 bases between. The CDR3 sequence: CATSTGLSYEQYF. The CDR3 DNA reads TGTGCCACCTCGACGGGGCTGTCCTACGAGCAGTACTTC.

The CDR3 region is CASSYRGDEQFF. The CDR3 DNA reads as TGCGCCAGCAGCTATAGAGGGGATGAGCAGTTCTTC. The J gene is TRBJ2-1, the V gene TRBV5-1; D might be TRBD1 or TRBD2, each matching 5 bases. V shed 3 bases and J shed 8 bases, with 9 bases lying between them. The CDR3 contains 12 residues. Germline V gives CDR1 SGHRS, CDR2 YFSETQ.

The chain joins TRBV29-1 to TRBJ2-7; 8 nucleotides align to TRBD1. Germline CDR1 reads SQVTM; CDR2 reads ANQGSEA. CDR3 size: 15 residues. Trimming cost V 0 bases and J 2 bases; bases outside gene matches: 6. The CDR3 loop reads CSVEELGQETYEQYF. The CDR3 DNA sequence: TGCAGCGTTGAAGAACTGGGACAGGAAACCTACGAGCAGTACTTC.

The chain is built from TRBV10-3 and TRBJ1-1, with TRBD1 matching 7 bases. Germline loops: CDR1 ENHRY, CDR2 SYGVKD. J lost 6 bases, V lost 6 bases, and 13 bases had no gene match. The CDR3 sequence is 15 residues long. In DNA form, the CDR3 reads TGTGCCATCAGAGGCGGAGGGGGCGCCGACCCTGAAGCTTTCTTT. Amino acids: CAIRGGGGADPEAFF.

This clone was observed a few times. The chain joins TRBV6-5 to TRBJ1-2; weak D call: TRBD1 (6 bases). Trimming took off 5 bases at V and 7 bases at J, with 17 bases between the two ends. The germline CDR1 and CDR2 sequences are MNHEY and SVGAGI. CDR3 size: 14 residues. In DNA form, the CDR3 reads TGTGCCAGCAGTAAGGGGGGGCGGGTTTCTGGCTACACCTTC. Protein: CASSKGGRVSGYTF.

V usage is TRBV5-4 and J usage is TRBJ2-7; no clear D. Germline V CDR1 and CDR2: SGHNT, YYREEE (reference sequence). Between the trimmed V and J ends, which lost 3 bases and 2 bases, there was a span of 21 bases. The CDR3 spans 17 residues. The CDR3 loop is CASSSYEAAGDTYEQYF. The CDR3, as DNA: TGTGCCAGCAGCTCCTACGAGGCGGCAGGCGATACCTACGAGCAGTACTTC.

The chain recombines TRBV27 with TRBJ2-2; D unclear. Germline CDR1 and CDR2: MNHEY and SMNVEV (reference sequence). The V and J ends lost 4 bases and 6 bases respectively, with 9 bases between them. The CDR3 spans 13 residues. The chain's CDR3 is CASSSIVPGELFF. CDR3 sequence (DNA): TGTGCCAGCAGTTCCATTGTCCCCGGGGAGCTGTTTTTT.

CDR3 coding DNA: TGTGCCAGCAGCTTAGCGTTCAAGGGGGTACCCTCTGGGGCCAACGTCCTGACTTTC. Amino acids: CASSLAFKGVPSGANVLTF. The V call is TRBV7-9, the J call TRBJ2-6; weak D call: TRBD1 (6 bases). V lost 0 bases and J lost 0, with 15 bases in between. Germline assignment: CDR1 SEHNR and CDR2 FQNEAQ (reference sequence). The CDR3 totals 19 residues.

V and J are TRBV5-1 and TRBJ2-5, with D hard to call. Trimming left V 4 bases short and J 9 bases short, with 16 bases between. CDR3 length equals 13 residues. Germline V CDR1 and CDR2: SGHRS, YFSETQ. CDR3 residues: CASSTQNPASQYF. For the CDR3, the DNA is TGCGCCAGCAGCACTCAGAACCCGGCCTCCCAGTACTTC.

The chain joins TRBV27 to TRBJ1-5, with TRBD1 matching 7 bases. CDR1 and CDR2 from the germline V gene are MNHEY and SMNVEV (reference sequence). CDR3 size: 14 residues. After removal of 5 bases from V and 6 bases from J, the junction contained 7 bases not matched to a gene. The chain's CDR3 is CASSPGAGGQPQHF. The CDR3 DNA reads TGTGCCAGCAGTCCCGGGGCAGGGGGTCAGCCCCAGCATTTT.

The chain uses TRBV18 and TRBJ2-7; D is undetermined. In germline, CDR1 is KGHSH, CDR2 LQKENI. Trimming stripped 5 bases from V and 3 bases from J, with 11 bases between. This CDR3 contains 13 residues. The CDR3 sequence is CASSTTADYEQYF. CDR3 in DNA: TGTGCCAGCTCAACGACCGCGGACTACGAGCAGTACTTC. The whole variable domain, remainder taken from reference TRBV18 and TRBJ2-7, is NAGVMQNPRHLVRRRGQEARLRCSPMKGHSHVYWYRQLPEEGLKFMVYLQKENIIDESGMPKERFSAEFPKEGPSILRIQQVVRGDSAAYFCASSTTADYEQYFGPGTRLTVT.

The V call is TRBV7-2, the J call TRBJ2-7, with TRBD1 matching over 7 bases. The J segment lost 2 bases and the V segment lost 0 bases, leaving 7 bases of the junction unmatched. This CDR3 is built from 16 residues. Germline V lookup: CDR1 SGHTA, CDR2 FQGNSA. The CDR3 region is CASSLAGKQGTYEQYF. In nucleotides, the CDR3 is TGTGCCAGCAGCTTAGCTGGTAAACAGGGGACCTACGAGCAGTACTTC.

The rearrangement joins TRBV4-1 to TRBJ2-3; the match to TRBD2 covers 11 bases. Per germline, CDR1 MGHRA and CDR2 YSYEKL. V dropped 6 bases and J dropped 0; count of bases not matched to a gene: 2. CDR3 length equals 15 residues. The CDR3: CASRTSGASTDTQYF. In DNA form, the CDR3 reads TGCGCCAGCAGGACTAGCGGGGCTAGCACAGATACGCAGTATTTT.

The V and J genes are TRBV9 and TRBJ2-3; D might be TRBD2 (5 bases). Between the trimmed V and J ends, which lost 2 bases and 5 bases, there was a span of 15 bases. The CDR3 sequence is 15 residues long. The germline V gene encodes CDR1 SGDLS and CDR2 YYNGEE. In nucleotides, the CDR3 is TGTGCCAGCAGCGTCCGGTCGTCCGGGGAAGATACGCAGTATTTT. The encoded protein is CASSVRSSGEDTQYF.

The chain couples TRBV28 to TRBJ2-5; 16 nucleotides align to TRBD2. The V segment lost 3 bases and the J segment 5 bases; nucleotides outside the gene matches: 9. Germline CDR1 reads MDHEN; CDR2 reads SYDVKM. This CDR3 contains 18 residues. The CDR3 region has the DNA TGTGCCAGCAGTTTGGGACTAGCGGGAGGGTATGTTATGGAGACCCAGTACTTC. Translating it yields CASSLGLAGGYVMETQYF.

The chain combines TRBV18 with TRBJ2-3; 9 bases match TRBD1. Germline V CDR1 and CDR2: KGHSH, LQKENI. V was pared by 3 bases and J by 0 bases, with 10 bases of the junction left unmatched. CDR3 length: 18 amino acids. The CDR3 region is CASSPPGQGLLSTDTQYF. CDR3 nucleotides: TGTGCCAGCTCACCCCCGGGACAGGGTCTCCTTAGCACAGATACGCAGTATTTT.

This chain uses TRBV28 with TRBJ2-7; 12 positions agree with TRBD2. The germline gives CDR1 MDHEN, CDR2 SYDVKM. The CDR3 covers 16 residues. Trimming cost V 3 bases and J 6 bases; bases outside gene matches: 9. This CDR3 reads CASSLWTSGIRGEQYF. The CDR3 region has the DNA TGTGCCAGCAGTTTGTGGACTAGCGGGATTCGGGGCGAGCAGTACTTC.

This chain uses TRBV18 with TRBJ2-7; 10 nucleotides line up with TRBD1. CDR3 length: 15 residues. The germline CDR1 and CDR2 sequences are KGHSH and LQKENI. J gave up 1 base and V 0 bases, and 0 bases lay outside the gene matches. The chain's CDR3 is CASSPPDRGSYEQYF. CDR3 DNA: TGTGCCAGCTCACCACCGGACAGGGGGTCCTACGAGCAGTACTTC.

This chain links TRBV29-1 with TRBJ2-7; D uncertain. The CDR3 consists of 16 residues. V lost 1 base, J lost 4 bases, and 20 bases lay in between. Germline CDR1 and CDR2: SQVTM and ANQGSEA. CDR3 sequence (DNA): TGCAGCGTTGAAGTTTCTTCTTTCCCGCCGGGTTACGAGCAGTACTTC. Translating gives CSVEVSSFPPGYEQYF.

This clone is a singleton in its sample. The genes are TRBV19 and TRBJ2-2, with 9 bases lining up with TRBD2. The length of the CDR3 is 15 residues. Per the germline V gene, CDR1 is LNHDA and CDR2 is SQIVND (reference sequence). V lost 4 bases and J lost 6; bases outside the gene matches: 6. This chain's CDR3 is CASSTQGTSSGELFF. CDR3 sequence (DNA): TGTGCCAGTAGTACTCAGGGGACTAGCTCCGGGGAGCTGTTTTTT.

This clone was seen once. The rearrangement joins TRBV27 to TRBJ2-7, with D possibly matching TRBD1 (5 bases). Per the germline V gene, CDR1 is MNHEY and CDR2 is SMNVEV (reference sequence). The V and J ends lost 3 bases and 2 bases respectively, with 14 bases between them. The CDR3 is 15 residues long. CDR3 in amino acids: CASSFNQGKPYEQYF. The CDR3 coding sequence is TGTGCCAGCAGTTTCAATCAGGGAAAGCCCTACGAGCAGTACTTC.

J is TRBJ2-2 and V is TRBV6-4, with D unclear. V dropped 5 bases and J dropped 0 bases, with 4 bases sitting between them. This CDR3 is built from 13 residues. Germline V gene sequence: CDR1 MRHNA, CDR2 SNTAGT. The CDR3 DNA reads TGTGCCAGCAGTTTCACGAACACCGGGGAGCTGTTTTTT. The encoded protein is CASSFTNTGELFF.